This T cell receptor (beta chain) came from a study of T cells in Graves' hyperthyroidism and ophthalmopathy. Template material for amplifying TCR beta CDR3 regions consisted of RNA transcripts. HTBI primers were employed in a first-round RT-PCR of the TCR CDR3. TCRdb re-analysed the multiplex PCR reads in MiXCR, keeping a single row per CDR3 protein. The data show fewer than 350,000 distinct CDR3 sequences, 13% seen once. Trimming took 2 bases from V and 5 from J; bases not matched to a gene: 2. The germline V gene encodes CDR1 SGHRS and CDR2 YFSETQ. There are 14 residues in the CDR3. This clonotype was detected only a few times.

This receptor was obtained from a woman aged 25-40 years with Graves' hyperthyroidism that later progressed to Graves' ophthalmopathy. V and J are TRBV5-1 and TRBJ2-2, with 8 bases identical to TRBD2. Sequencing was carried out using blood. The CDR3 DNA reads TGCGCCAGCAGCTTAGCGGGAGAGACCGGGGAGCTGTTTTTT. As protein: CASSLAGETGELFF.